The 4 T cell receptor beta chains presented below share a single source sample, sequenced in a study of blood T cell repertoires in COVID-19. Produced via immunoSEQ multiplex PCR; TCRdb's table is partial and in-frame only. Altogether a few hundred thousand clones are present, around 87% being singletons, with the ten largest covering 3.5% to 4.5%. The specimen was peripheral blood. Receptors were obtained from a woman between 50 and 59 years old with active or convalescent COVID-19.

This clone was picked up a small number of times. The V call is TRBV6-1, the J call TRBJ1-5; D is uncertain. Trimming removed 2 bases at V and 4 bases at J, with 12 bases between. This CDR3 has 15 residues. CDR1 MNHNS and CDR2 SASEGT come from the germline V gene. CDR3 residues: CASSESVAGNQPQHF. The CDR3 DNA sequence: TGTGCCAGCAGTGAATCGGTGGCGGGAAATCAGCCCCAGCATTTT.

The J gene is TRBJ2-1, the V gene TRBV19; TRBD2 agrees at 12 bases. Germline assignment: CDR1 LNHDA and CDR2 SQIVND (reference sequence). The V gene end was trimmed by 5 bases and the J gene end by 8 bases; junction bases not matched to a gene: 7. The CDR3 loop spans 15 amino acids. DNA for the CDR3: TGTGCCAGTAGTGTGACTAGCGGGAGTTTCGATGAGCAGTTCTTC. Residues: CASSVTSGSFDEQFF.

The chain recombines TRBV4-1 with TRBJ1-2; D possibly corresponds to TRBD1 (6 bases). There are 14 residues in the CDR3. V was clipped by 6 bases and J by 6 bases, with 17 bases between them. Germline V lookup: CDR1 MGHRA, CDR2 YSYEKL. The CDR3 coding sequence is TGCGCCAGCAGTCACAGGGAGGGAATGGATGGCTACACCTTC. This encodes CASSHREGMDGYTF.

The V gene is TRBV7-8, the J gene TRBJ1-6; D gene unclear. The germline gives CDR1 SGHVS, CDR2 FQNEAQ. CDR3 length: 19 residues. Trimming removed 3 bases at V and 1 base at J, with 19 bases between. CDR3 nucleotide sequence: TGTGCCAGCAGCTTGGCCCTCCTAGGTGCCATATCCTATAATTCACCCCTCCACTTT. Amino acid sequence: CASSLALLGAISYNSPLHF.